These T cell receptor beta chains were read from a single sample in a study of chemoradiotherapy in HPV16-positive cancers. The protocol was immunoSEQ multiplex PCR, while the TCRdb copy is restricted to in-frame clones and leaves out a portion. The table has around 340 clones, approximately 91% seen once. The sequencing used tumor tissue, collected from a patient who underwent chemoradiotherapy. The receptors originated from a human donor with HPV-associated anogenital cancer. CDR3s include the opening cysteine and the closing phenylalanine or tryptophan. D genes are given only for firm matches. The size of a clone is reported for some rows only, either as once, few or many, or as a class for expanded clones.

d_call	v_call	clone_size	j_call	cdr3_nt	cdr3_aa
.	TRBV7-3	.	TRBJ2-1	TGTGCCAGCAGTGGCACCTTTGGGACGGCAAAGTTCTTC	CASSGTFGTAKFF
.	TRBV5-1	.	TRBJ2-7	TGCGCCAGCAGCTTACAGGGACGGAGCTCCTACGAGCAGTACTTC	CASSLQGRSSYEQYF
.	TRBV27	.	TRBJ1-2	TGTGCCAGCAGTTTATTGACGGGCAAGTCGGGCGGCTACACCTTC	CASSLLTGKSGGYTF
.	TRBV2	once	TRBJ1-2	TGTGCCAGCAGCGGGGACAACCTTAACTATGGCTACACCTTC	CASSGDNLNYGYTF
TRBD1	TRBV4-1	.	TRBJ1-5	TGCGCCAGCAGCCAGGACACAGGGGAACAGCCCCAGCATTTT	CASSQDTGEQPQHF
.	TRBV7-9	.	TRBJ2-5	TGTGCCAGCAGCTTAGCCTTTTCCCGGACCCAGTACTTC	CASSLAFSRTQYF
.	TRBV5-1	.	TRBJ2-7	TGCGCCAGCAGCCGGGAGGGACAGGTTCCCTACTCCTACGAGCAGTACTTC	CASSREGQVPYSYEQYF
TRBD2	TRBV5-1	.	TRBJ2-7	TGCGCCAGCAGAGTCTCGGGAGGGGAATTTTACGAGCAGTACTTC	CASRVSGGEFYEQYF
.	TRBV2	.	TRBJ1-3	TGTGCCAGCAGTGTTGAAAACACCATATATTTT	CASSVENTIYF
.	TRBV10-3	.	TRBJ1-1	TGTGCCATCAGTTCTTATAAGAAACCTGAAGCTTTCTTT	CAISSYKKPEAFF
TRBD2	TRBV5-6	.	TRBJ2-7	TGTGCCAGCAGCTTGAGGACCGGGACTAGCGTCTACGAGCAGTACTTC	CASSLRTGTSVYEQYF
.	TRBV2	.	TRBJ1-3	TGTGCCAGGGATCAGGGTCCTGGAAACACCATATATTTT	CARDQGPGNTIYF
.	TRBV27	.	TRBJ2-7	TGTGCCAGCAGTCCCTACGAGTCCTACGAGCAGTACTTC	CASSPYESYEQYF
TRBD1	TRBV5-6	once	TRBJ1-1	TGTGCCAGCTTTCGTGATAGGGGGCCCTTGAACACTGAAGCTTTCTTT	CASFRDRGPLNTEAFF
.	TRBV5-4	.	TRBJ2-7	TGTGCCAGCAGACAAGAGACGGAGACGGGGCAGTACTTC	CASRQETETGQYF
.	TRBV6-4	.	TRBJ1-1	TGTGCCAGCAGTGAGATGGAGAACACTGAAGCTTTCTTT	CASSEMENTEAFF
TRBD2	TRBV27	.	TRBJ2-1	TGTGCCAGCACCCTAATTTCTAGCGGGAGCAATGAGCAGTTCTTC	CASTLISSGSNEQFF
.	TRBV11-3	.	TRBJ1-1	TGTGCCAGCAGCTTAGGGGACACTGAAGCTTTCTTT	CASSLGDTEAFF
.	TRBV11-3	.	TRBJ1-1	TGTGCCAGCAGCTTCGGCACTGAAGCTTTCTTT	CASSFGTEAFF
TRBD1	TRBV28	.	TRBJ1-1	TGTGCCAGCAATGGACAGGGAGGGATGAACACTGAAGCTTTCTTT	CASNGQGGMNTEAFF
.	TRBV11-3	.	TRBJ1-1	TGTGCCAGCAGCCCGGGACCCTTGAACACTGAAGCTTTCTTT	CASSPGPLNTEAFF
TRBD1	TRBV7-3	.	TRBJ1-3	TGTGCCAGCAGCTTAGGGCAGGGGGCTGGAAACACCATATATTTT	CASSLGQGAGNTIYF